A selection of T cell receptor beta chains follows, all from one sample in a study of shared clonotypes between healthy human individuals. Generated by immunoSEQ multiplex PCR, the TCRdb table keeps only in-frame clones and is missing some. The sample yields approximately 640,000 clones, about two thirds seen once. The specimen was memory CD4+ T cells sorted from blood. Receptors were obtained from a woman aged 25 to 39 in good health. Each CDR3 is given with its conserved first and last residue.

v_call	j_call	cdr3_aa
TRBV20-1	TRBJ1-2	CSAPPGVGYTF
TRBV28	TRBJ2-7	CASSSPREVPSYEQYF
TRBV7-9	TRBJ2-5	CASSLARQKQETQYF
TRBV7-2	TRBJ2-1	CASSLTSGVNEQFF
TRBV10-1	TRBJ2-1	CASSVLADYNNEQFF
TRBV6-5	TRBJ2-7	CASSYSPSGNSYEQYF
TRBV18	TRBJ1-2	CASSPPNGPEGGGYTF
TRBV18	TRBJ1-5	CASSPQGSNDQPQHF
TRBV30	TRBJ2-5	CACLSGGRTKGTQYF
TRBV6-6	TRBJ2-1	CASSYSRDNEQFF
TRBV5-1	TRBJ2-3	CASSVPGPGADTQYF
TRBV28	TRBJ2-7	CASSSGLYEQYF
TRBV7-9	TRBJ1-2	CASSSASTNYGYTF
TRBV25-1	TRBJ2-3	CASSDQGGKTDTQYF
TRBV27	TRBJ1-1	CASSLNYRGSPEAFF
TRBV11-2	TRBJ2-2	CASSLLAGGNTGELFF
TRBV5-1	TRBJ2-5	CASSSIAGVPQETQYF
TRBV5-4	TRBJ1-4	CASSLRQGATNEKLFF
TRBV5-1	TRBJ2-7	CASGPSGRSTYEQYF
TRBV5-1	TRBJ2-6	CASSPGVSSGANVLTF
TRBV5-1	TRBJ2-7	CASSLEVTRASYEQYF
TRBV28	TRBJ1-1	CASSSLKGPNTEAFF
TRBV30	TRBJ2-2	CACNRGNTGELFF
TRBV5-6	TRBJ1-5	CASSQSWTANSNQPQHF
TRBV18	TRBJ1-2	CASSLTEMDRGQGYTF
TRBV5-1	TRBJ2-5	CASSQEVAGVETQYF
TRBV28	TRBJ2-7	CASSLGLLANYEQYF
TRBV9	TRBJ1-3	CASSVEDGALRGNTIYF
TRBV19	TRBJ1-1	CASATQGHTEAFF
TRBV11-2	TRBJ2-1	CASSSSQREAGGREQFF
TRBV28	TRBJ1-5	CASSRQGSDNQPQHF
TRBV10-3	TRBJ2-7	CAISEERGTYEQYF
TRBV7-6	TRBJ2-3	CASSLEPAGSTDTQYF
TRBV5-1	TRBJ2-1	CASSRNPTSGIDNEQFF
TRBV25-1	TRBJ2-1	CASSRDRGYNEQFF
TRBV30	TRBJ1-5	CAWSNGGTQPQHF
TRBV7-2	TRBJ2-1	CASSVTSQDYNEQFF
TRBV25-1	TRBJ2-7	CASSEWSTGEQYF
TRBV6-5	TRBJ2-7	CASSSRTGPYEQYF
TRBV7-3	TRBJ2-1	CASSLQAAYNEQFF
TRBV11-2	TRBJ1-4	CASSHPTGRLFF
TRBV19	TRBJ2-3	CASSIPGETDTQYF
TRBV30	TRBJ2-7	CAWSLDRAYEQYF
TRBV21-1	TRBJ2-5	CASSKHGQETQYF
TRBV28	TRBJ2-7	CASSPDKYEQYF